The T cell receptor (beta chain) under discussion was sequenced for a study of blood T cell repertoires in COVID-19. Across the study: From T cells, B-cell-depleted T cells, or PBMCs came the material, which was cDNA or gDNA.

Of note for this clone: A far larger clone is just one base off, so this is likely a read error. At the DNA level, this CDR3 is encoded by other sequences in the same sample as well.

Measured with immunoSEQ multiplex PCR; TCRdb has only the in-frame clones, and not every one. The sample lists around 200,000 clones, 75% to 90% occurring once. The CDR3 has 14 residues. In germline, CDR1 is SNHLY, CDR2 FYNNEI. This sequence was found in a man in his forties with acute or convalescent COVID-19. This chain connects TRBV2 to TRBJ1-2; D is unclear. Sequencing was done on a sample of peripheral blood. CDR3 bases: TGTGCTAGCAGTGAACAGCAGGCTGACTATGGCTACACCTTC. Translating gives CASSEQQADYGYTF.